The entry below gives a single T cell receptor (beta chain) sequence along with its context. The germline CDR1 and CDR2 sequences are SEHNR and FQNEAQ (reference sequence). This CDR3 contains 15 residues. Between the trimmed V and J ends, which lost 6 bases and 1 base, there was a span of 10 bases. The data stem from a study of blood T cell repertoires in COVID-19. Whole-study context: The study drew acute and convalescent COVID-19 samples from the United States, Italy and Spain.

TCRdb's table, derived via immunoSEQ multiplex PCR, lists solely in-frame clones and lacks some. The sample has 100,000 or so clones; around 81% are singletons. The TCR comes from a man older than 75 with acute or convalescent COVID-19. The rearrangement uses TRBV7-9 and TRBJ2-6, with unresolved D. Sequenced sample: peripheral blood. The CDR3 spells CASSPYNSGANVLTF. CDR3 sequence (DNA): TGTGCCAGCAGTCCGTACAATTCTGGGGCCAACGTCCTGACTTTC. The whole variable domain, remainder taken from reference TRBV7-9 and TRBJ2-6, is DTGVSQNPRHKITKRGQNVTFRCDPISEHNRLYWYRQTLGQGPEFLTYFQNEAQLEKSRLLSDRFSAERPKGSFSTLEIQRTEQGDSAMYLCASSPYNSGANVLTFGAGSRLTVL.